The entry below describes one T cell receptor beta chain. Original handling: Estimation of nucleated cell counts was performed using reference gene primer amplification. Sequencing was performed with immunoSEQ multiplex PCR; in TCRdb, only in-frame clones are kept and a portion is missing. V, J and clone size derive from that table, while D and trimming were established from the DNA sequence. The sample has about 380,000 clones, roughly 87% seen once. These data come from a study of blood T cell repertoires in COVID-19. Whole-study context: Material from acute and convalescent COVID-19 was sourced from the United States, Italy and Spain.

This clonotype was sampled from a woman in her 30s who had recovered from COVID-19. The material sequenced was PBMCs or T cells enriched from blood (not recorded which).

CDR3 sequence reads: CASSHGTVNTEAFF. The CDR3 DNA reads as TGCGCCAGCAGCCATGGTACAGTGAACACTGAAGCTTTCTTT. The chain joins TRBV5-1 to TRBJ1-1; no clear D. The V and J ends lost 4 bases and 0 bases respectively, with 10 bases between them. CDR1 is SGHRS, CDR2 YFSETQ, per germline. The CDR3 sequence is 14 residues long.